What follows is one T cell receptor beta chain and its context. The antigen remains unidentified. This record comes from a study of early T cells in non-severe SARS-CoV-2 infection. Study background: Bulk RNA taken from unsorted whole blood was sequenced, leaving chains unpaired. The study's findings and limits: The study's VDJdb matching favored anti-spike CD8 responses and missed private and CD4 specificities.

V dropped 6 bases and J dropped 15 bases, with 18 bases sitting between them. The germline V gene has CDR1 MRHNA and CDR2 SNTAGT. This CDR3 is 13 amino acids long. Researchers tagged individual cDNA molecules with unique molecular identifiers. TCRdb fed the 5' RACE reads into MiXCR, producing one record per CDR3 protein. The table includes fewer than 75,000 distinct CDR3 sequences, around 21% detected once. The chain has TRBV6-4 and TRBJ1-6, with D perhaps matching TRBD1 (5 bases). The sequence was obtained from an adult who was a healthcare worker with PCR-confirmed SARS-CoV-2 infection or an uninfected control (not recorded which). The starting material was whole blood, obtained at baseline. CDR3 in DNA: TGTGCCAGCAGACCAGACGGGGCCGCGAGCCTCCACTTT. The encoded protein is CASRPDGAASLHF.